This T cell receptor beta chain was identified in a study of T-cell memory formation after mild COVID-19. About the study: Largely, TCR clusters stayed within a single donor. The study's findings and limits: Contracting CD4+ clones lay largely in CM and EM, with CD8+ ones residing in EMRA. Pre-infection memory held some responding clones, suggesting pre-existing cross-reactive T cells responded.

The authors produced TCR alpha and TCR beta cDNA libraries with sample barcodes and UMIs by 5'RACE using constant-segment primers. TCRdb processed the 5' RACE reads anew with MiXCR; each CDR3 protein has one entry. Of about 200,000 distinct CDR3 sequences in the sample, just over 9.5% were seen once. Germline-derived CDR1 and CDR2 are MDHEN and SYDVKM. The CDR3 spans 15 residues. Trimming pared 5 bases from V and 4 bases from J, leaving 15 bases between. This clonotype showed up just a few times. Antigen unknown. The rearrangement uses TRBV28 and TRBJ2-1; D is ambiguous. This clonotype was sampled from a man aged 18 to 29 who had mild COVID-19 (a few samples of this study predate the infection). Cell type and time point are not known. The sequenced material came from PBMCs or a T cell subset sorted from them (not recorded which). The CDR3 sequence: CASSPTAQVYNEQFF. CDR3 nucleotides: TGTGCCAGCAGTCCAACAGCCCAGGTTTACAATGAGCAGTTCTTC.